A single sample is the source of the 14 T cell receptor beta chains below, sequenced in a study of blood T cell repertoires in COVID-19. TCRdb's copy holds only in-frame clones and misses some; the assay was immunoSEQ multiplex PCR. The sample has about 100,000 clones; about nine tenths are singletons. The specimen was peripheral blood. Every receptor here comes from a human donor with active COVID-19. The donor label of this sample is uncertain.

The chain recombines TRBV7-2 with TRBJ2-2; 7 nucleotides agree with TRBD2. CDR1 is SGHTA and CDR2 is FQGNSA in the germline V gene. The J segment lost 6 bases and the V segment lost 1 base, leaving 11 bases of the junction unmatched. CDR3 length equals 17 residues. The CDR3: CASSLELGGFVAGELFF. The DNA for the CDR3 is TGTGCCAGCAGCTTAGAATTGGGAGGGTTCGTAGCCGGGGAGCTGTTTTTT.

The rearrangement joins TRBV5-4 to TRBJ2-3; D not certain. Germline CDR1 reads SGHNT; CDR2 reads YYREEE (reference sequence). The ends were cut back, 4 bases at V and 0 bases at J, with 9 bases in the middle. The CDR3 is 14 amino acids. The CDR3 DNA follows: TGTGCCAGCAGCCCGCCACTCAGCACAGATACGCAGTATTTT. This encodes CASSPPLSTDTQYF.

The rearrangement links TRBV19 to TRBJ2-2; TRBD1 is a possible D gene (5 bases). The germline CDR1 and CDR2 sequences are LNHDA and SQIVND (reference sequence). V was pared by 4 bases and J by 4 bases, with 10 bases between. CDR3 length equals 14 residues. The CDR3 region is CASSTQGTTGELFF. The CDR3 DNA reads as TGTGCCAGTAGTACTCAGGGAACCACCGGGGAGCTGTTTTTT.

V usage is TRBV5-8 and J usage is TRBJ1-1; unclear D gene. Germline V gives CDR1 SGHTS, CDR2 YDEGEE. V was shortened by 4 bases and J by 3 bases, with 7 bases between the two germline ends. This CDR3 region has 12 residues. CDR3 protein: CASSLRDTEAFF. DNA for the CDR3: TGTGCCAGCAGCCTGCGGGACACTGAAGCTTTCTTT.

In this sample, this clone is medium-sized. DNA for the CDR3: TGCGCCAGCAGACCTACAAGTACTAGCGGGGGGAGAAATGAGCAGTTCTTC. Its translation: CASRPTSTSGGRNEQFF. V gene TRBV5-1 combines with J gene TRBJ2-1, with 12 bases aligning to TRBD2. This CDR3 comprises 17 residues. Germline CDR1 reads SGHRS; CDR2 reads YFSETQ. With 5 bases clipped from V and 7 bases from J, the junction kept 13 bases outside the gene matches.

The CDR3 nucleotides are TGTGCTAGTGGCCCGGGGGATGGGGATACGCAGTATTTT. Translation gives CASGPGDGDTQYF. The chain is built from TRBV12-5 and TRBJ2-3; TRBD2 is a possible D gene (6 bases). In germline, CDR1 is LGHNT, CDR2 FRNRAP. Trimming removed 6 bases at V and 6 bases at J, with 13 bases between. This CDR3 contains 13 residues.

The chain recombines TRBV19 with TRBJ1-5; D is unclear. The ends were cut back, 3 bases at V and 10 bases at J, with 16 bases in the middle. CDR1 is LNHDA, CDR2 SQIVND, per germline (reference sequence). The CDR3 extends over 14 amino acids. CDR3 protein: CASSMRAEVSPQHF. The CDR3 DNA is TGTGCCAGTAGTATGAGGGCTGAAGTTTCCCCCCAGCATTTT.

CDR3 coding DNA: TGTGCCAGCAGTGAAGCCCCCCGTACTGAAGCTTTCTTT. Translation gives CASSEAPRTEAFF. The chain uses TRBV2 and TRBJ1-1; D gene uncertain. CDR3 length: 13 residues. V lost 0 bases and J 5 bases, leaving 7 bases between the germline ends. Germline CDR1 and CDR2: SNHLY and FYNNEI. The entire variable domain, with the rest obtained from reference TRBV2 and TRBJ1-1, is as follows: EPEVTQTPSHQVTQMGQEVILRCVPISNHLYFYWYRQILGQKVEFLVSFYNNEISEKSEIFDDQFSVERPDGSNFTLKIRSTKLEDSAMYFCASSEAPRTEAFFGQGTRLTVV.

The rearrangement joins TRBV7-6 to TRBJ1-2, with a possible D match to TRBD1 (5 bases). The CDR3 sequence is 16 residues long. Trimming took off 0 bases at V and 4 bases at J, with 15 bases between the two ends. Germline V gene sequence: CDR1 SGHVS, CDR2 FNYEAQ. In DNA form, the CDR3 reads TGTGCCAGCAGCTTAGCGGGGTTGGGGCAGGCCTATGGCTACACCTTC. Its protein is CASSLAGLGQAYGYTF.

The chain couples TRBV6-1 to TRBJ2-5; D is possibly TRBD1 (5 bases). This CDR3 region has 14 residues. Germline CDR1 reads MNHNS; CDR2 reads SASEGT. Trimming shortened V by 1 base and J by 4 bases, and 10 bases separated the two germline ends. The CDR3 loop is CASSEVGQGETQYF. The CDR3 DNA reads TGTGCCAGCAGTGAAGTAGGGCAGGGAGAGACCCAGTACTTC.

J is TRBJ1-2 and V is TRBV28, with D perhaps TRBD1 (5 bases). The CDR3 has 16 residues. From germline, CDR1 is MDHEN and CDR2 SYDVKM. V shed 6 bases and J shed 8 bases, with 25 bases lying between them. The CDR3 sequence is CASSPSGGTSVRGYTF. CDR3 DNA sequence: TGTGCCAGCAGCCCATCGGGGGGGACCTCGGTGAGGGGCTACACCTTC.

The chain has TRBV7-2 and TRBJ1-5; TRBD1 is a possible D gene (5 bases). Between the trimmed V and J ends, which lost 2 bases and 0 bases, there was a span of 11 bases. This CDR3 has 16 amino acids. Germline CDR1 reads SGHTA; CDR2 reads FQGNSA. The CDR3 DNA sequence: TGTGCCAGCAGCTTACAGGGTGGGCTTAGCAATCAGCCCCAGCATTTT. Translation: CASSLQGGLSNQPQHF. The full variable domain, with the rest looked up from reference TRBV7-2 and TRBJ1-5, is GAGVSQSPSNKVTEKGKDVELRCDPISGHTALYWYRQSLGQGLEFLIYFQGNSAPDKSGLPSDRFSAERTGGSVSTLTIQRTQQEDSAVYLCASSLQGGLSNQPQHFGDGTRLSIL.

This chain uses TRBV19 with TRBJ1-6; D is unresolved. CDR1 is LNHDA and CDR2 is SQIVND in the germline V gene (reference sequence). CDR3 size: 13 residues. V was trimmed by 7 bases and J by 7 bases, leaving 11 bases between them. The CDR3: CASTNEENSPLHF. CDR3 DNA sequence: TGTGCCAGTACCAATGAGGAGAATTCACCCCTCCACTTT. Full variable domain (outside the CDR3, taken from reference TRBV19 and TRBJ1-6): DGGITQSPKYLFRKEGQNVTLSCEQNLNHDAMYWYRQDPGQGLRLIYYSQIVNDFQKGDIAEGYSVSREKKESFPLTVTSAQKNPTAFYLCASTNEENSPLHFGNGTRLTVT.

This chain uses TRBV9 with TRBJ1-3; 8 bases map to TRBD1. Trimming took 2 bases from V and 4 from J; bases not matched to a gene: 17. Germline values: CDR1 SGDLS, CDR2 YYNGEE. This CDR3 spans 19 amino acids. The CDR3 DNA reads as TGTGCCAGCAGCGTCGCTACCCCGACCCAGGGGGCGGGAGGAAACACCATATATTTT. Its translation: CASSVATPTQGAGGNTIYF. Filled out from reference TRBV9 and TRBJ1-3, the complete variable domain reads DSGVTQTPKHLITATGQRVTLRCSPRSGDLSVYWYQQSLDQGLQFLIQYYNGEERAKGNILERFSAQQFPDLHSELNLSSLELGDSALYFCASSVATPTQGAGGNTIYFGEGSWLTVV.